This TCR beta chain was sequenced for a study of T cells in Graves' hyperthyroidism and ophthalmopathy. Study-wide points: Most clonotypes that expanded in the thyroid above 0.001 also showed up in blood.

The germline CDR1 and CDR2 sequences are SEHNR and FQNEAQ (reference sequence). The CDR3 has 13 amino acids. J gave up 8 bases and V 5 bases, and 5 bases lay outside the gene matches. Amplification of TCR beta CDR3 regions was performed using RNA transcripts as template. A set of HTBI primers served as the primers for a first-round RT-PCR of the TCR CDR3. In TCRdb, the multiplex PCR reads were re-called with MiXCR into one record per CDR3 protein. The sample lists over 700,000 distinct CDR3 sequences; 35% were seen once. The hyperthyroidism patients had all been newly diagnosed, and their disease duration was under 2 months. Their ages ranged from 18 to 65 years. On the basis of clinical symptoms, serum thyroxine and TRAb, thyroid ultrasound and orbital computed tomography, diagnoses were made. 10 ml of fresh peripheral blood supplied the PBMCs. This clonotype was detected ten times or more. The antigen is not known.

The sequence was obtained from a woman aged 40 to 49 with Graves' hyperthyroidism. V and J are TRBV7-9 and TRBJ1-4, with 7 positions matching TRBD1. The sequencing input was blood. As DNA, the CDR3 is TGTGCCAGCAGCCGAGACAGGGTCGAAAAACTGTTTTTT. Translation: CASSRDRVEKLFF.